This TCR beta chain was found in a study of blood T cells in healthy people across ages. Looking at the study overall: Capture by template switching was about one barcoded beta molecule per two T cells. Whole-study findings and limits: As age increased, TCR beta diversity per million T cells fell in a roughly linear fashion.

A second PCR, run for about 7 to 11 cycles, used a sample-barcoded 5' primer plus a J-beta primer mix. TCRdb redid the calling of the 5' RACE reads with MiXCR, one entry per CDR3 protein. In the table there are just over 800,000 distinct CDR3 sequences, roughly 60% of which are singletons. As for this clonotype: The antigen is unknown.

The CDR3 sequence is 14 residues long. The germline V gene encodes CDR1 SGHTA and CDR2 FQGNSA. V trimming: 5 bases; J trimming: 11 bases; junction bases outside the gene matches: 14. Sequenced sample: blood. The rearrangement links TRBV7-2 to TRBJ2-5, with 7 nucleotides matching TRBD1. The TCR originated in a man under 40 in good health. For the CDR3, the DNA is TGTGCCAGCAGCGAAAGACAGGGTTCGGATGAGCAGTACTTC. This sequence encodes CASSERQGSDEQYF.